The 20 T cell receptor beta chains below were found in one sample sequenced in a study of cytomegalovirus exposure and HLA in healthy donors. PCR used 60 Vbeta primers and 13 Jbeta primers. Profiled with immunoSEQ multiplex PCR; TCRdb holds only in-frame clones, not every one. The repertoire holds about 140,000 clones, with over 50% as singletons. The specimen was PBMCs. Receptors originate from a human donor in good health.

As concerns this clone: A junction boundary mismatches the germline segment, possibly from a read error. The CDR3, as DNA: TGTGCCAGCAGCCAAGGGGCGGGACCCCAGGACTTC. It yields the protein CASSQGAGPQDF. The chain recombines TRBV7-6 with TRBJ2-4; tentative D call: TRBD2 (6 bases). Germline V gene lookup returns CDR1 SGHVS and CDR2 FNYEAQ. The CDR3 consists of 12 residues.

The chain has TRBV11-2 and TRBJ1-2, with TRBD1 matching over 9 bases. Germline trimming cut 4 bases from V and 4 bases from J; bases unmatched to any gene: 1. Germline V gives CDR1 SGHAT, CDR2 FQNNGV. The CDR3 has 13 residues. The DNA of the CDR3 is TGTGCCAGCAGCTGGGACAGGGCCTATGGCTACACCTTC. It encodes CASSWDRAYGYTF.

The table lists this clone with a count of one. The chain has TRBV18 and TRBJ2-5; D perhaps matches TRBD1 (5 bases). The V end lost 1 base, the J end lost 5 bases, and 11 bases lay between the germline ends. Germline V lookup: CDR1 KGHSH, CDR2 LQKENI. This CDR3 is 14 amino acids long. CDR3 nucleotide sequence: TGTGCCAGCTCACCACAGGGGTTTCGGGAGACCCAGTACTTC. This codes for CASSPQGFRETQYF.

This clone was detected a few times. The chain is built from TRBV11-2 and TRBJ2-7, with 9 bases that match TRBD1. With 4 bases clipped from V and 6 bases from J, the junction kept 10 bases outside the gene matches. The CDR3 is 15 amino acids. Germline CDR1 SGHAT, CDR2 FQNNGV. In DNA, the CDR3 is TGTGCCAGCAGCTCCCGGTGGACAGGGGACGGCGAGCAGTACTTC. Its translation is CASSSRWTGDGEQYF.

This chain connects TRBV18 to TRBJ2-7, with a possible D match to TRBD2 (7 bases). V lost 6 bases, J lost 2 bases, and 20 bases lay in between. The germline V gene encodes CDR1 KGHSH and CDR2 LQKENI. The length of the CDR3 is 16 residues. CDR3 region: CASSPGGGSEPYEQYF. The CDR3 nucleotides read TGTGCCAGCTCCCCGGGGGGCGGGAGCGAGCCCTACGAGCAGTACTTC.

This chain connects TRBV5-1 to TRBJ2-3; 8 nucleotides line up with TRBD2. Germline trimming cut 1 base from V and 6 bases from J; bases unmatched to any gene: 7. This CDR3 contains 15 residues. From germline, CDR1 is SGHRS and CDR2 YFSETQ. This chain's CDR3 is CASSLRAGGGDTQYF. The CDR3 coding sequence is TGCGCCAGCAGCTTGCGGGCGGGAGGAGGGGATACGCAGTATTTT.

The genes are TRBV10-3 and TRBJ2-1, with 10 bases matching TRBD2. V was pared by 0 bases and J by 0 bases, with 11 bases of the junction left unmatched. CDR3 size: 20 residues. CDR1 and CDR2 from the germline V gene are ENHRY and SYGVKD. CDR3 sequence reads: CAISESLAGVLSFSYNEQFF. In DNA form, the CDR3 reads TGTGCCATCAGTGAGTCCCTAGCGGGAGTGCTATCCTTCTCCTACAATGAGCAGTTCTTC.

V usage is TRBV9 and J usage is TRBJ2-1; D gene ambiguous. Trimming took 0 bases from V and 9 from J, leaving 7 bases between them. This CDR3 contains 12 residues. Germline assignment: CDR1 SGDLS and CDR2 YYNGEE. CDR3 DNA sequence: TGTGCCAGCAGCGTAGCCCGAGGTGAGCAGTTCTTC. This sequence encodes CASSVARGEQFF. Based on the CDR3 plus reference TRBV9 and TRBJ2-1, the full variable domain is DSGVTQTPKHLITATGQRVTLRCSPRSGDLSVYWYQQSLDQGLQFLIQYYNGEERAKGNILERFSAQQFPDLHSELNLSSLELGDSALYFCASSVARGEQFFGPGTRLTVL.

This clone was seen a single time. The sample holds other DNA sequences that translate to the same CDR3. This chain connects TRBV11-3 to TRBJ2-7, with 10 positions matching TRBD1. Trimming took 4 bases from V and 3 from J; bases not matched to a gene: 3. This CDR3 is built from 14 residues. The V gene's germline CDR1 is SGHNT and CDR2 YENEEA. The CDR3 DNA follows: TGTGCCAGCAGCTCTGGGACAGGGGACTACGAGCAGTACTTC. Translating it yields CASSSGTGDYEQYF.

The V call is TRBV4-2, the J call TRBJ1-4, with D possibly being TRBD1 (5 bases). V was cut by 1 base and J by 7 bases, with 13 bases left in between. This CDR3 has 15 residues. Germline V gene data show CDR1 as LGHNA and CDR2 as YNFKEQ. In DNA, the CDR3 is TGTGCCAGCAGCCAAGGCCCCAGGGAAAGTGAAAAACTGTTTTTT. As protein: CASSQGPRESEKLFF.

As DNA, the CDR3 is TGTGCCAGTAGTGCCCCCTACGTCACTGAAGCTTTCTTT. Residues: CASSAPYVTEAFF. The chain uses TRBV19 and TRBJ1-1; no reliable D call. The CDR3 sequence is 13 residues long. The ends were cut back, 5 bases at V and 4 bases at J, with 11 bases in the middle. CDR1 and CDR2 from the germline V gene are LNHDA and SQIVND (reference sequence). Together with reference TRBV19 and TRBJ1-1, the CDR3 gives the full variable domain: DGGITQSPKYLFRKEGQNVTLSCEQNLNHDAMYWYRQDPGQGLRLIYYSQIVNDFQKGDIAEGYSVSREKKESFPLTVTSAQKNPTAFYLCASSAPYVTEAFFGQGTRLTVV.

The table lists this clone with a few counts. This chain connects TRBV19 to TRBJ2-1; 8 bases fit TRBD1. Germline V lookup: CDR1 LNHDA, CDR2 SQIVND (reference sequence). J lost 8 bases, V lost 5 bases, and 5 bases had no gene match. The CDR3 contains 13 residues. The CDR3 DNA is TGTGCCAGTAGTCCAGACAGGGGCGATGAGCAGTTCTTC. It encodes CASSPDRGDEQFF.

V usage is TRBV4-1 and J usage is TRBJ1-2; D unclear. V lost 8 bases to trimming and J lost 3 bases, with 16 bases between them. The CDR3 runs 14 residues. Looked up from germline, CDR1 is MGHRA and CDR2 is YSYEKL. The CDR3 protein is CASSDSGNDYGYTF. In DNA, the CDR3 is TGCGCCAGCTCCGATTCGGGGAACGACTATGGCTACACCTTC.

This rearrangement joins TRBV5-5 to TRBJ2-4; D may be TRBD1 (5 bases). This CDR3 is 15 amino acids long. Trimming left V 4 bases short and J 6 bases short, with 17 bases between. Germline lookup yields CDR1 SGHKS and CDR2 YYEKEE (reference sequence). The CDR3 region has the DNA TGTGCCAGCAGCAAGCTACTTGGGCAGGGAAACATTCAGTACTTC. Its protein product is CASSKLLGQGNIQYF. Supplemented by reference TRBV5-5 and TRBJ2-4, the full variable domain reads DAGVTQSPTHLIKTRGQQVTLRCSPISGHKSVSWYQQVLGQGPQFIFQYYEKEERGRGNFPDRFSARQFPNYSSELNVNALLLGDSALYLCASSKLLGQGNIQYFGAGTRLSVL.

The rearrangement links TRBV5-4 to TRBJ2-3; weak D call: TRBD2 (7 bases). The germline gives CDR1 SGHNT, CDR2 YYREEE (reference sequence). The CDR3 has 15 residues. The ends were cut back, 4 bases at V and 2 bases at J, with 14 bases in the middle. The CDR3 DNA sequence: TGTGCCAGCAGCCCCGAGGGGGGGAACACAGATACGCAGTATTTT. Residues: CASSPEGGNTDTQYF.

The V and J genes are TRBV7-9 and TRBJ2-1, with 8 bases aligning to TRBD1. CDR3 size: 15 residues. Germline CDR1 is SEHNR and CDR2 is FQNEAQ (reference sequence). The junction had 7 bases not matched to a gene; V was cut back by 5 bases and J by 4 bases. In DNA form, the CDR3 reads TGTGCCAGCAGCCGACAGGGGTTCAATTACAATGAGCAGTTCTTC. Encoded protein: CASSRQGFNYNEQFF.

The chain recombines TRBV7-9 with TRBJ2-5; a possible D gene is TRBD1 (5 bases). Deletions cut 1 base from V and 3 bases from J, with 9 bases between. This CDR3 contains 14 residues. Germline assignment: CDR1 SEHNR and CDR2 FQNEAQ (reference sequence). CDR3 bases: TGTGCCAGCAGCTTAGGTCGGACAAAAGAGACCCAGTACTTC. As protein: CASSLGRTKETQYF.

This clone was recorded only once. The CDR3 bases are TGTGCCAGCAGTTCCTCAGGGGGCGATCAGCCCCAGCATTTT. Its translation is CASSSSGGDQPQHF. The chain links TRBV2 to TRBJ1-5; TRBD1 agrees at 8 bases. CDR1 is SNHLY, CDR2 FYNNEI, per germline. The J segment lost 5 bases and the V segment lost 5 bases, leaving 5 bases of the junction unmatched. The CDR3 runs to 14 residues.

With regard to this clone: The junction shows a germline mismatch at one end, possibly a read error. The chain uses TRBV19 and TRBJ2-7; perhaps TRBD2 as D (5 bases). The CDR3 runs 13 residues. CDR1 is LNHDA, CDR2 SQIVND, per germline (reference sequence). CDR3 sequence (DNA): TGTGCCAGTAGCATAGAGGGCAGCTACGAGCAGTACTTC. Its translation is CASSIEGSYEQYF. Full variable domain (rest looked up from reference TRBV19 and TRBJ2-7): DGGITQSPKYLFRKEGQNVTLSCEQNLNHDAMYWYRQDPGQGLRLIYYSQIVNDFQKGDIAEGYSVSREKKESFPLTVTSAQKNPTAFYLCASSIEGSYEQYFGPGTRLTVT.

The J gene is TRBJ1-5, the V gene TRBV28, with D perhaps matching TRBD1 (5 bases). The CDR3 loop spans 15 amino acids. The ends were cut back, 5 bases at V and 1 base at J, with 12 bases in the middle. CDR1 MDHEN and CDR2 SYDVKM come from the germline V gene. The CDR3 is CASSDHRGSNQPQHF. CDR3 sequence (DNA): TGTGCCAGCAGTGATCATAGGGGAAGCAATCAGCCCCAGCATTTT.